Given below is one T cell receptor (beta chain) in context. V lost 0 bases, J lost 2 bases, and 11 bases lay in between. The CDR3 is made up of 14 amino acids. CDR1 and CDR2 (germline): SQVTM, ANQGSEA. The data were obtained in a study of long-term antiretroviral therapy in people with HIV. Version v3.0 of the immunoSEQ assay ran at survey level. The protocol was immunoSEQ multiplex PCR, while the TCRdb copy is restricted to in-frame clones and leaves out a portion. The sample carries tens of thousands of clones, about 94% recorded once. The chain is built from TRBV29-1 and TRBJ2-7; D perhaps matches TRBD1 (5 bases). This sample comprised unsorted PBMCs, obtained approximately 7.1 years after starting antiretroviral therapy. The clonotype originates from a man aged 45-65 years with HIV. CDR3 protein: CSVEDATDTYEQYF. CDR3 bases: TGCAGCGTTGAAGATGCGACAGATACCTACGAGCAGTACTTC.